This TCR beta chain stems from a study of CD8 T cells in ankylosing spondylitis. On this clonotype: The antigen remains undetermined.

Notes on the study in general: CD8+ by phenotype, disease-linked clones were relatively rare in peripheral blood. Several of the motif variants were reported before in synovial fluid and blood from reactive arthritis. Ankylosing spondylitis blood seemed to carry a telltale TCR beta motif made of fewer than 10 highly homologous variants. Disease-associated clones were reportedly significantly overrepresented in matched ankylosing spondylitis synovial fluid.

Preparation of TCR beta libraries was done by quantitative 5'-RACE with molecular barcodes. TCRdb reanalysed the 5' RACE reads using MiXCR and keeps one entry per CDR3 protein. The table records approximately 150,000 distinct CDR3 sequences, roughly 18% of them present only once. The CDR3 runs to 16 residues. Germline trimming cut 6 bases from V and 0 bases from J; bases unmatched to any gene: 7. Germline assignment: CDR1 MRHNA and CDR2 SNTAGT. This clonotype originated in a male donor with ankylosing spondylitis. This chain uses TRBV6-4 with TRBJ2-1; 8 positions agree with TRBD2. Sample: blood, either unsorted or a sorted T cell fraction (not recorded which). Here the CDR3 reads CASSVIAGSSYNEQFF. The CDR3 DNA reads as TGTGCCAGCAGCGTAATAGCGGGAAGCTCCTACAATGAGCAGTTCTTC.